This T cell receptor beta chain was observed in a study of radiotherapy plus CTLA-4 blockade in lung cancer. Sequenced by immunoSEQ multiplex PCR; TCRdb stores in-frame clones only, minus some. Among around 77,000 clones listed, 74% were seen once. The junction had 2 bases not matched to a gene; V was cut back by 3 bases and J by 10 bases. The CDR3 spans 13 residues. Looked up from germline, CDR1 is SGHRS and CDR2 is YFSETQ. This sequence was found in a human donor with non-small cell lung cancer whose response to radiotherapy plus ipilimumab could not be evaluated. This material consisted of peripheral blood, taken from a patient treated with radiotherapy plus ipilimumab. This chain joins TRBV5-1 and TRBJ2-1, with 12 bases fitting TRBD1. Written as DNA, the CDR3 is TGCGCCAGCAGCTCCGGGACAGGGGGCGAGCAGTTCTTC. Protein product: CASSSGTGGEQFF.